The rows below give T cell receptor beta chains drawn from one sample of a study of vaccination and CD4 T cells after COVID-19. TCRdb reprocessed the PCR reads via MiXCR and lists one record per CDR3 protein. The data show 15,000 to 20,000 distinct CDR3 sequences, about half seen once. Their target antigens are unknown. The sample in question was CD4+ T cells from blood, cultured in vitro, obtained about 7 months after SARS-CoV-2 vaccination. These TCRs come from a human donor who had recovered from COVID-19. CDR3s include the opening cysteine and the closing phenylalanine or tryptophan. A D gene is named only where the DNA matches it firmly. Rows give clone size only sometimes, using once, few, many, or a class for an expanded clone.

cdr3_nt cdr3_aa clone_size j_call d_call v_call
TGTGCCAGCAGCTTTACAGATACGCAGTATTTT CASSFTDTQYF - TRBJ2-3 - TRBV11-3
TGTGCCAGCAGAGCGGGAGTCGCCTACAATGAGCAGTTCTTC CASRAGVAYNEQFF - TRBJ2-1 TRBD2 TRBV6-1
TGTGCCAGCAGTTATAGGGGGCGCACAGATACGCAGTATTTT CASSYRGRTDTQYF few TRBJ2-3 TRBD1 TRBV27
TGTGCCAGCAGTGGGGCTAGCGGGACCAGGAGCTCCTACGAGCAGTACTTC CASSGASGTRSSYEQYF - TRBJ2-7 TRBD2 TRBV27
TGTGCCAGCAGTGAATGGCAGGCTAGCGTAAGCGAGCAGTACTTC CASSEWQASVSEQYF - TRBJ2-7 - TRBV2
TGCAGTGCTGATGGACAGGGTGAAGAGCAGTACTTC CSADGQGEEQYF - TRBJ2-7 TRBD1 TRBV20-1
TGCAGTGCTAGAGATGGGCTAGCAGGAGATACGCAGTATTTT CSARDGLAGDTQYF - TRBJ2-3 - TRBV20-1
TGTGCCAGCACGCTTTATCTGGGGGGGGGCCAGAGGGACAGGGCGCGCTCACCCCTCCACTTT CASTLYLGGGQRDRARSPLHF - TRBJ1-6 TRBD1 TRBV7-9
TGTGCCAGCAGCTTAGTCCTGGGGAATGAGCAGTTCTTC CASSLVLGNEQFF - TRBJ2-1 - TRBV11-3
TGTGCCAGCAGTTACTCGGATCAGGCCCGGGGGCAGTTCTTC CASSYSDQARGQFF few TRBJ2-1 - TRBV6-5
TGCAGTGCCCTAGAAACTCGGACAGGGAATCACAATGAGCAGTTCTTC CSALETRTGNHNEQFF - TRBJ2-1 TRBD1 TRBV20-1
TGTGCCAGCAGCTTACAGGGGAGGGCCGGGGAGCTGTTTTTT CASSLQGRAGELFF few TRBJ2-2 - TRBV7-2
TGTGCCAGTAGTATGACAACCGGGACAGGGATCTGGGATGAGCAGTTCTTC CASSMTTGTGIWDEQFF - TRBJ2-1 TRBD1 TRBV19
TGCGCCAGCAGCCCAACAGGGGGCGCAGTGGAGACCCAGTACTTC CASSPTGGAVETQYF once TRBJ2-5 TRBD1 TRBV5-1
TGTGCCAGCAGCCTACTTCCCTACGAGCAGTACTTC CASSLLPYEQYF - TRBJ2-7 - TRBV7-2
TGCAGTGCTAGCGGGAGGGGTTACGAGCAGTACTTC CSASGRGYEQYF - TRBJ2-7 TRBD2 TRBV20-1
TGTGCCACCACGGACAGGGTTTCACCCCTCCACTTT CATTDRVSPLHF few TRBJ1-6 TRBD1 TRBV6-1
TGTGCCAGCAGAAACGGACTAGCGGGTTGGCAAGAGACCCAGTACTTC CASRNGLAGWQETQYF few TRBJ2-5 TRBD2 TRBV6-2/TRBV6-3
TGTGCCAGCAGTCTGACGGGAAGAACCTACGAGCAGTACTTC CASSLTGRTYEQYF once TRBJ2-7 - TRBV6-1
TGTGCCAGCAATGAACTCGGTCGGGACTATGGCTACACCTTC CASNELGRDYGYTF - TRBJ1-2 - TRBV6-1
TGCAGTGCAGGACTAGCGGGGGCCTCTAGCACAGATACGCAGTATTTT CSAGLAGASSTDTQYF medium-sized TRBJ2-3 TRBD2 TRBV20-1
TGTGCCACCAGCAGAGAACAGGGGGGTGGTTCACCCCTCCACTTT CATSREQGGGSPLHF - TRBJ1-6 TRBD1 TRBV15
TGCAGTGCCGGGGGACTAGCGGGAGCAGTAGATACGCAGTATTTT CSAGGLAGAVDTQYF few TRBJ2-3 TRBD2 TRBV20-1
TGTGCCAGCAGCGATTGGAGGCGAGGGGACTATGGCTACACCTTC CASSDWRRGDYGYTF - TRBJ1-2 - TRBV7-6
TGTGCCAGCAGCCAATCGGGGGCATTACGGCAGTACTTC CASSQSGALRQYF medium-sized TRBJ2-7 - TRBV14
TGTGCCAGCAGTCCCGGTCATTTAGGGGGCTATGGCTACACCTTC CASSPGHLGGYGYTF few TRBJ1-2 - TRBV6-1
TGTGCCAGCAGTTGGACAGGGGTTGGTCAGCCCCAGCATTTT CASSWTGVGQPQHF - TRBJ1-5 TRBD1 TRBV6-5
TGTGCCAGCAGCCCCGAGGGGGGGGAGGCAGATACGCAGTATTTT CASSPEGGEADTQYF - TRBJ2-3 - TRBV7-2
TGCAGTGCTAGGTCAAGCGGGGGCCCCAGGCTGGATACGCAGTATTTT CSARSSGGPRLDTQYF - TRBJ2-3 TRBD2 TRBV20-1
TGTGCCACCAGGGGCTCATCGATGGGACTGCTGTTTTTT CATRGSSMGLLFF few TRBJ2-2 - TRBV24-1
TGTGCCACCAGTGTCGGCCTGGGACAGGGAGGCTACGGCTACACCTTC CATSVGLGQGGYGYTF - TRBJ1-2 TRBD1 TRBV24-1
TGTGCCAGCACCCTAAGGGGGCGGGGGGGGCCCATCTATGGCTACACCTTC CASTLRGRGGPIYGYTF - TRBJ1-2 TRBD1 TRBV6-1
TGTGCCAGCAGCCCCAGGGTTTCCTACGAGCAGTACTTC CASSPRVSYEQYF few TRBJ2-7 - TRBV6-1
TGTGCCAGCAGCTTACTAGGGCGGATCTATGGCTACACCTTC CASSLLGRIYGYTF - TRBJ1-2 - TRBV7-2
TGTGCCACGATCGAACTCGGGACTCACATTCAGTACTTC CATIELGTHIQYF few TRBJ2-4 - TRBV6-1
TGTGCCAGCAGTGGACCCCCCGGAGAGACCCAGTACTTC CASSGPPGETQYF once TRBJ2-5 - TRBV6-6
TGCGCCAGCAGCCAAGGGGGTCGGGGGAGCTCCTACAATGAGCAGTTCTTC CASSQGGRGSSYNEQFF - TRBJ2-1 - TRBV4-1
TGTGCCAGCGGCCCGCCTGGACGGGTGGAGACCCAGTACTTC CASGPPGRVETQYF large TRBJ2-5 - TRBV27
TGTGCCAGCAGTAAACTAGCGGGGGCACACAATGAGCAGTTCTTC CASSKLAGAHNEQFF - TRBJ2-1 TRBD2 TRBV6-1
TGCGCCAGCAGCGGACGGGCAGGGAGTGACGAGCAGTACTTC CASSGRAGSDEQYF - TRBJ2-7 - TRBV5-1
TGTGCCAGCAGCTTAGGACAGGGAGTCTCCTACGAGCAGTACTTC CASSLGQGVSYEQYF few TRBJ2-7 TRBD1 TRBV7-3
TGTGCCAGCAGTTTAAAGGCAGGGTGGTCTTTGGGCGAGCAGTACTTC CASSLKAGWSLGEQYF few TRBJ2-7 - TRBV27
TGTGCCAGCAGCCCCCTAGGCGGGAGGTCTGTTGAGACCCAGTACTTC CASSPLGGRSVETQYF - TRBJ2-5 TRBD2 TRBV6-1
TGTGCCAGCAGTCCACTAGCTAATACGCAGTATTTT CASSPLANTQYF - TRBJ2-3 - TRBV28
TGTGCCAGTACCCCGCTCGGGGGCACGAACACCGGGGAGCTGTTTTTT CASTPLGGTNTGELFF - TRBJ2-2 - TRBV19
TGCAGTGCTAGAGAAGGGATCTACACTGAAGCTTTCTTT CSAREGIYTEAFF - TRBJ1-1 - TRBV20-1
TGTGCCAGCAGCTTAGGTCACCGTCGGTCGGCAGGGACCATGACCCAGTACTTC CASSLGHRRSAGTMTQYF - TRBJ2-5 - TRBV11-2
TGTGCCACCGGACCGGCAGGGGACCAAGAGACCCAGTACTTC CATGPAGDQETQYF - TRBJ2-5 - TRBV24-1
TGTGCCAGCAGCTTATTTGGTAGGCTCCAAGAGACCCAGTACTTC CASSLFGRLQETQYF - TRBJ2-5 - TRBV7-9
TGTGCCAGCAGTTATAGCGGGTTTACGAGCGAGCAGTACTTC CASSYSGFTSEQYF few TRBJ2-7 TRBD2 TRBV27
TGTGCCAGTAGTATTTTTGGGCGGGATTCACCCCTCCACTTT CASSIFGRDSPLHF few TRBJ1-6 - TRBV19
TGTGCCAGTAGTATAGGGGCCAGCGGGGGGTCGGGTAGGGAGACCCAGTACTTC CASSIGASGGSGRETQYF few TRBJ2-5 TRBD2 TRBV19
TGCAGTGCTCCGACTAGCGGGAGGGGAGATACGCAGTATTTT CSAPTSGRGDTQYF - TRBJ2-3 TRBD2 TRBV20-1
TGCAGTGCTAGAGAAGCCAGGGACACCGGGGAGCTGTTTTTT CSAREARDTGELFF - TRBJ2-2 - TRBV20-1
TGTGCCAGCAGCAAGAGGGACAGGGCAGCTGAAGCTTTCTTT CASSKRDRAAEAFF - TRBJ1-1 TRBD1 TRBV7-6
TGCAGTGCTAGTCCTGGGCGGGAGGGAAGCTCCTACGAGCAGTACTTC CSASPGREGSSYEQYF - TRBJ2-7 TRBD2 TRBV20-1
TGTGCCACCAGCCCACAGAGGATCCAAGAGACCCAGTACTTC CATSPQRIQETQYF few TRBJ2-5 - TRBV15